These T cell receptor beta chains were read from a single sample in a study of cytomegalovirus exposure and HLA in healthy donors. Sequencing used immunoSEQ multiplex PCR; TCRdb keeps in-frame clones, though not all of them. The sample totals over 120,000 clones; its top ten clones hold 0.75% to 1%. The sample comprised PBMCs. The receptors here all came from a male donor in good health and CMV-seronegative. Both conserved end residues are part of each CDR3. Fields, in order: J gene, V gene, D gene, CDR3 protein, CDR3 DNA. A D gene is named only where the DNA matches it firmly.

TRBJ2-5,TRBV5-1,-,CASSLGGQETQYF,TGCGCCAGCAGCTTAGGAGGCCAAGAGACCCAGTACTTC
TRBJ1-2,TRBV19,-,CASRTLRGGDGYTF,TGTGCCAGTCGGACCCTGAGGGGAGGAGATGGCTACACCTTC
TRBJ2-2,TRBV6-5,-,CASSYLRQTNTGELFF,TGTGCCAGCAGTTACCTTCGACAAACGAACACCGGGGAGCTGTTTTTT
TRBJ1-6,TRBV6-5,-,CASTERQINSPLHF,TGTGCCAGCACGGAAAGACAGATTAATTCACCCCTCCACTTT
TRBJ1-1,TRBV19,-,CASTTRTGNTEAFF,TGTGCCAGTACAACCCGAACAGGGAACACTGAAGCTTTCTTT
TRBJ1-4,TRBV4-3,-,CASSQQRANEKLFF,TGCGCCAGCAGCCAACAGAGGGCTAATGAAAAACTGTTTTTT
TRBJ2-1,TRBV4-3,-,CASSQDLVSLLNEQFF,TGCGCCAGCAGCCAAGACCTCGTGTCGCTACTCAATGAGCAGTTCTTC
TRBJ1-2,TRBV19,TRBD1,CASSRTGGSGYGYTF,TGTGCCAGTAGCCGGACAGGGGGCAGTGGCTATGGCTACACCTTC
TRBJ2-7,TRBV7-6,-,CASSVKRTNYVDEQYF,TGTGCCAGCAGCGTGAAACGGACTAACTACGTGGACGAGCAGTACTTC
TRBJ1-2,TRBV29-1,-,CSVETRYGYTF,TGCAGCGTTGAAACGAGGTATGGCTACACCTTC
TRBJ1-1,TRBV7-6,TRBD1,CASSQIRTGLQQNTEAFF,TGTGCCAGCAGCCAAATAAGGACAGGGCTGCAGCAGAACACTGAAGCTTTCTTT
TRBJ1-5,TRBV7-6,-,CASSSGGGSNQPQHF,TGTGCCAGCAGCTCTGGCGGGGGAAGCAATCAGCCCCAGCATTTT
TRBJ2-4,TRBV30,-,CAWSEGQTIAKNIQYF,TGTGCCTGGAGTGAAGGACAGACTATAGCCAAAAACATTCAGTACTTC
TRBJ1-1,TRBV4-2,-,CASSQERKDTEAFF,TGTGCCAGCAGCCAAGAGAGGAAGGACACTGAAGCTTTCTTT
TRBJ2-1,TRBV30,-,CAWNVGGPPYNEQFF,TGTGCCTGGAATGTCGGGGGACCGCCCTACAATGAGCAGTTCTTC
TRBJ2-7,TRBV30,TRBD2,CAGSGRAESYGQYF,TGTGCCGGTAGCGGGAGGGCGGAGTCCTACGGGCAGTACTTC
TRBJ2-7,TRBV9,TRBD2,CASSVATPTSGVPYEQYF,TGTGCCAGCAGCGTAGCCACCCCAACTAGCGGGGTTCCCTACGAGCAGTACTTC
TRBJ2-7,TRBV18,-,CASSFTDEQYF,TGTGCCAGCTCTTTTACGGACGAGCAGTACTTC
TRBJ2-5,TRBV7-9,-,CASSLDPRGGETQYF,TGTGCCAGCAGCTTAGACCCTAGAGGGGGAGAGACCCAGTACTTC
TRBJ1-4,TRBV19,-,CASVGGNEKLFF,TGTGCCAGCGTCGGGGGAAATGAAAAACTGTTTTTT
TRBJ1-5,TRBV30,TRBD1,CAWNHPGSGGDQPQHF,TGTGCCTGGAACCACCCGGGGTCAGGGGGAGATCAGCCCCAGCATTTT
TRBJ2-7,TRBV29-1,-,CSAIADSYEQYF,TGCAGCGCTATAGCGGACTCCTACGAGCAGTACTTC
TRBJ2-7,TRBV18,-,CASSPPFSLGAYEQYF,TGTGCCAGCTCACCACCGTTTTCCCTGGGGGCTTACGAGCAGTACTTC
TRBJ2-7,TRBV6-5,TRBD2,CASRPAGGTYEQYF,TGTGCCAGCCGGCCAGCGGGAGGCACCTACGAGCAGTACTTC
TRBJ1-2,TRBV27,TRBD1,CASKFLPDRGDYGYTF,TGTGCCAGCAAGTTCCTCCCGGACAGGGGTGACTATGGCTACACCTTC
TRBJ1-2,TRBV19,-,CATSKMGGAGYGYTF,TGTGCCACCTCAAAAATGGGTGGGGCCGGCTATGGCTACACCTTC
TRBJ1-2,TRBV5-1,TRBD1,CASSFSGGGYGYTF,TGCGCCAGCAGCTTCTCAGGGGGAGGCTATGGCTACACCTTC
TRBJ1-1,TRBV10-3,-,CAISVLQGLNTEAFF,TGTGCCATCAGCGTCTTACAGGGTCTGAACACTGAAGCTTTCTTT
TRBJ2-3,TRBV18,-,CASSPFTDTQYF,TGTGCCAGCTCACCCTTCACAGATACGCAGTATTTT
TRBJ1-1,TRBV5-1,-,CASSLQGLITEAFF,TGCGCCAGCAGCCTACAGGGTCTTATCACTGAAGCTTTCTTT
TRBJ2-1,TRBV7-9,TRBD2,CASSLGMTSGSYNEQFF,TGTGCCAGCAGCTTAGGTATGACTAGCGGCTCCTACAATGAGCAGTTCTTC
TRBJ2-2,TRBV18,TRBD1,CASFLMDRINTGELFF,TGTGCCAGCTTCCTAATGGACAGGATCAACACCGGGGAGCTGTTTTTT